The clone carrying this TCR beta chain has only one observation. Its antigen remains unidentified. The sample belongs to a study of OX40 agonist ivuxolimab in advanced cancers. Background on the study: Recorded diagnoses for dose-escalation patients were hepatocellular carcinoma, melanoma, renal cell or head and neck cancer.

Trimming took 0 bases from V and 4 from J, leaving 10 bases between them. Germline assignment: CDR1 GTSNPN and CDR2 SVGIG (reference sequence). The CDR3 sequence is 14 residues long. Study findings and constraints: Some nonresponders additionally presented with little normalized T-cell clonal expansion. Compared with CD4+, CD8+ T cells on average had more expanded clones. No determination was made of the antigen specificity of the expanded peripheral T cells.

Measured with immunoSEQ multiplex PCR; TCRdb has only the in-frame clones, and not every one. This table has 60,000 to 70,000 clones, about four fifths appearing once. The J gene is TRBJ1-3, the V gene TRBV30, with D uncertain. The receptor's source is an adult with an advanced solid tumor such as melanoma, head and neck, liver or kidney cancer. This specimen consisted of CD4+ or CD8+ T cells sorted from blood, obtained in a trial of the OX40 agonist ivuxolimab. The CDR3 region is CAWSVPWAGNTIYF. The CDR3 DNA is TGTGCCTGGAGTGTACCCTGGGCCGGAAACACCATATATTTT.